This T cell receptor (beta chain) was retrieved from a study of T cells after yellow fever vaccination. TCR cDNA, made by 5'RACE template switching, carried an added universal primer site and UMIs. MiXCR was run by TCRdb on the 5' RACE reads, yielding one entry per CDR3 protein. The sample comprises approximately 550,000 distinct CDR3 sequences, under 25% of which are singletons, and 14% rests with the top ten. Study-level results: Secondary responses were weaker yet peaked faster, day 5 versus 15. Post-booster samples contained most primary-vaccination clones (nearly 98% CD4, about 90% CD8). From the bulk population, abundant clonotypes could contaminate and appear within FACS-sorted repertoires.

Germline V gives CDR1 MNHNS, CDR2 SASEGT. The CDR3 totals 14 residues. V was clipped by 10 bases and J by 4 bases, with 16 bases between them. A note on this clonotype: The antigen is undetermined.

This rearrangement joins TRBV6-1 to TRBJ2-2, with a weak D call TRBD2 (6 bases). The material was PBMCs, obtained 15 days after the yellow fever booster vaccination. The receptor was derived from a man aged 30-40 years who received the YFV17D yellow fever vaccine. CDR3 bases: TGTGCCACCGGAACTAGCCGCCGCACCGGGGAGCTGTTTTTT. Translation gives CATGTSRRTGELFF.